The entry that follows covers one T cell receptor (beta chain) sequence. The data are from a study of blood T cells in healthy people across ages. The CDR3 is 15 amino acids. After removal of 3 bases from V and 7 bases from J, the junction contained 9 bases not matched to a gene. Per germline, CDR1 MDHEN and CDR2 SYDVKM. Alongside a J-beta primer mix, a sample-barcoded 5' primer served in a second PCR lasting about 7 to 11 cycles. In TCRdb, the 5' RACE reads were re-called with MiXCR into one record per CDR3 protein. The sample has hundreds of thousands of distinct CDR3 sequences, more than 55% seen once; the top ten hold around 25%.

The chain has TRBV28 and TRBJ1-2; TRBD1 aligns across 9 bases. Specimen: blood. The source is a man aged 40-55 years in good health. The CDR3 reads CASSFPGGQGCGYTF. The CDR3 coding sequence is TGTGCCAGCAGTTTCCCAGGGGGACAGGGTTGTGGCTACACCTTC.